This T cell receptor (beta chain) was identified in a study of identical twins. The germline V gene encodes CDR1 SGHRS and CDR2 YFSETQ. This CDR3 has 16 amino acids. The V gene lost 0 bases and the J gene lost 4 bases, with 15 bases spanning the gap. As concerns this clonotype: Its target is unknown.

Using its own MiXCR run on the 5' RACE reads, TCRdb lists one record per CDR3 protein. The sample has under 900,000 distinct CDR3 sequences; 15% to 20% are singletons. Study observations and caveats: Out-of-frame TCR alpha sharing in monozygotic twins exceeded recombination model predictions.

These data were likewise used in another study, on T cells expressing NK-cell markers. As that study records: Beta-chain profiling covered CD3+CD56+NKG2C+, CD3+CD56+NKG2C- and CD3+CD56-NKG2C+ sorted subsets. One of the eight sequenced donors was seronegative, whereas the other seven were HCMV-seropositive. Researchers report these clonotypes also headed the CD3+CD56-NKG2C+ fraction in a handful of donors.

The chain joins TRBV5-1 to TRBJ2-3, with D perhaps TRBD1 (6 bases). This receptor was taken from a woman aged 18-29 years in good health. The sequencing input was PBMCs. CDR3 residues: CASSLGGSGVADTQYF. Written as DNA, the CDR3 is TGCGCCAGCAGCTTGGGGGGGTCAGGGGTCGCAGATACGCAGTATTTT.